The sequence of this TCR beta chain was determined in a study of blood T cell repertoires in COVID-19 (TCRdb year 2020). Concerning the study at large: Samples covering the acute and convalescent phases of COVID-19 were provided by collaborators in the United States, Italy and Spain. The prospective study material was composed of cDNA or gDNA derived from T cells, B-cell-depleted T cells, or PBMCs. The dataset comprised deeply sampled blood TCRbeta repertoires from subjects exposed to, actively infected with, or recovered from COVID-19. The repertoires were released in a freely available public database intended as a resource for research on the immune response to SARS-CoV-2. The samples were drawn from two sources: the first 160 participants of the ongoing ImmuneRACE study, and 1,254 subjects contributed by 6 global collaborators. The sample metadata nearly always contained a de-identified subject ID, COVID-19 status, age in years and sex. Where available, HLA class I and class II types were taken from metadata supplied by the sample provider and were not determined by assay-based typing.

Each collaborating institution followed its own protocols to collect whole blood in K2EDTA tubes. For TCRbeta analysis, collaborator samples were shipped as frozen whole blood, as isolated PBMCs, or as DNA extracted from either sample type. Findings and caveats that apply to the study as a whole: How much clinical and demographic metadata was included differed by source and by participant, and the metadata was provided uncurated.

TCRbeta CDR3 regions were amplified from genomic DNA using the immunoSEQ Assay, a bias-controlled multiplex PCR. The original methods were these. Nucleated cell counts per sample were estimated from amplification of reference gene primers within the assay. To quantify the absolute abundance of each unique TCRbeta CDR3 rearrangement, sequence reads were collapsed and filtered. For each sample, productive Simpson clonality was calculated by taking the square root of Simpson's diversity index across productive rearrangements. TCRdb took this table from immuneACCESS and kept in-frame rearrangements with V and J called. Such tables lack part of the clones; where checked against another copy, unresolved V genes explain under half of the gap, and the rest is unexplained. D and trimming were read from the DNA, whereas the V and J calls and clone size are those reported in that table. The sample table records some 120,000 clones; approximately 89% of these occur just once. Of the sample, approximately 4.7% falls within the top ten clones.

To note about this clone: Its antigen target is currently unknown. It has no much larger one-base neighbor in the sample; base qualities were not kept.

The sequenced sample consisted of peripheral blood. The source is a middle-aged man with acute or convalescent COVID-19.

The base sequence is TGTGCCTGGCGGCCGGACAGCTATGGCTACACCTTC. The resulting protein is CAWRPDSYGYTF. The sequence links TRBV30 to TRBJ1-2; tentative D gene TRBD1, with 6 bases matching. Trimming takes 5 bases from V and 4 bases from J, and the germline ends sit 11 bases apart. CDR1 and CDR2 (GTSNPN, SVGIG) derive from the germline V gene (reference sequence). Measured from the cysteine to the phenylalanine, the CDR3 is 12 residues long. Here the CDR3 DNA is all that survives: 36 bases in frame from base 1.